These 11 T cell receptor beta chains share one sample of origin, sequenced in a study of early T cells in non-severe SARS-CoV-2 infection. One entry per CDR3 protein results from TCRdb running MiXCR on the 5' RACE reads. Found here are roughly 75,000 distinct CDR3 sequences, less than 15% of them singletons; the top ten hold about 3.4%. The specimen was whole blood. These TCRs come from an adult who was a healthcare worker with PCR-confirmed SARS-CoV-2 infection or an uninfected control (not recorded which).

The chain links TRBV28 to TRBJ2-2, with 7 positions matching TRBD2. The J segment lost 1 base and the V segment lost 1 base, leaving 3 bases of the junction unmatched. From germline, CDR1 is MDHEN and CDR2 SYDVKM. CDR3 length: 16 residues. The CDR3 sequence is CASSLFSSGNTGELFF. The CDR3 bases are TGTGCCAGCAGTTTATTTTCTAGCGGGAACACCGGGGAGCTGTTTTTT.

This clonotype was observed a few times. This chain uses TRBV5-1 with TRBJ2-3, with a possible D match to TRBD2 (6 bases). Germline assignment: CDR1 SGHRS and CDR2 YFSETQ. Trimming removed 2 bases from V and 2 bases from J, with 15 bases in between. The CDR3 is made up of 16 amino acids. The CDR3 spells CASSFQAGQITDTQYF. In nucleotides, the CDR3 is TGCGCCAGCAGCTTTCAGGCGGGGCAGATCACAGATACGCAGTATTTT.

The chain joins TRBV18 to TRBJ1-1; D is undetermined. V was pared by 3 bases and J by 1 base, with 12 bases between. This CDR3 is 15 amino acids long. Per the germline V gene, CDR1 is KGHSH and CDR2 is LQKENI. DNA of the CDR3: TGTGCCAGCTCACCCTCGGGAGGCACGAACACTGAAGCTTTCTTT. This translates into CASSPSGGTNTEAFF.

This clonotype occurred a few times. The chain employs TRBV29-1 and TRBJ2-7, with 10 bases aligning to TRBD2. This CDR3 region has 14 residues. Germline-derived CDR1 and CDR2 are SQVTM and ANQGSEA. Losses at the gene ends were 4 bases for V and 4 bases for J; bases not matched to a gene: 7. The CDR3 nucleotides are TGCAGCGTTGTTGGACTAGCGGAAGCTTACGAGCAGTACTTC. Translating gives CSVVGLAEAYEQYF.

This clonotype was picked up a small number of times. V and J are TRBV18 and TRBJ2-1; D assignment may be TRBD1 or TRBD2 (5 bases each). V lost 2 bases and J lost 4, with 12 bases in between. The CDR3 covers 15 residues. Germline CDR1 is KGHSH and CDR2 is LQKENI. CDR3: CASSPEGPEYNEQFF. The CDR3 nucleotides are TGTGCCAGCTCACCAGAGGGACCCGAATACAATGAGCAGTTCTTC.

V and J are TRBV7-2 and TRBJ2-3; no clear D gene. This CDR3 region has 13 residues. CDR1 and CDR2 (germline): SGHTA, FQGNSA. V was trimmed by 4 bases and J by 5 bases, leaving 10 bases between them. The CDR3 spells CASSYENRDTQYF. The CDR3 DNA reads as TGTGCCAGCAGCTACGAGAATCGAGATACGCAGTATTTT.

This sequence joins TRBV28 and TRBJ1-5; D perhaps matches TRBD1 (6 bases). The CDR3 sequence is 17 residues long. Trimming pared 6 bases from V and 1 base from J, leaving 19 bases between. Germline lookup yields CDR1 MDHEN and CDR2 SYDVKM. This CDR3 reads CASRVLSGGASNQPQHF. For the CDR3, the DNA is TGTGCCAGCAGGGTCCTCTCTGGGGGCGCGAGCAATCAGCCCCAGCATTTT.

This clonotype was seen at least ten times. This chain links TRBV7-9 with TRBJ2-3; no clear D gene. The CDR3 runs 12 residues. V was pared by 9 bases and J by 4 bases, with 11 bases between. The germline gives CDR1 SEHNR, CDR2 FQNEAQ (reference sequence). CDR3 residues: CASWTPPDTQYF. CDR3 in DNA: TGTGCCAGTTGGACGCCCCCAGATACGCAGTATTTT.

The chain is built from TRBV27 and TRBJ2-1; D ambiguous. V dropped 3 bases and J dropped 0 bases, with 9 bases sitting between them. Germline V gives CDR1 MNHEY, CDR2 SMNVEV (reference sequence). The CDR3 totals 15 residues. The DNA for the CDR3 is TGTGCCAGCAGTTTGAGAGCAAGCTCCTACAATGAGCAGTTCTTC. Its translation: CASSLRASSYNEQFF.

There are many counts of this clonotype. For the CDR3, the DNA is TGTGCCATCAGTGAGGGTCGAGCGGACACAGATACGCAGTATTTT. Translating gives CAISEGRADTDTQYF. The chain uses TRBV10-3 and TRBJ2-3, with D possibly TRBD2 on 5 matching bases. CDR1 and CDR2 from the germline V gene are ENHRY and SYGVKD. This CDR3 is 15 amino acids long. Trimming stripped 2 bases from V and 2 bases from J, with 11 bases between.

This clonotype was seen a few times. J is TRBJ1-1 and V is TRBV6-4; perhaps TRBD1 as D (6 bases). Trimming cost V 6 bases and J 4 bases, with 12 bases left between them. The CDR3 consists of 13 residues. The germline V gene encodes CDR1 MRHNA and CDR2 SNTAGT. The CDR3 reads CASRKGGGTEAFF. DNA for the CDR3: TGTGCCAGCAGGAAAGGGGGGGGCACTGAAGCTTTCTTT.